This T cell receptor beta chain was sequenced for a study of T cells after yellow fever vaccination. Overall study findings and caveats: The booster response re-showed most primary clones: approximately 95% CD4, roughly 91% CD8.

UMIs were added to TCR cDNA along with a universal primer site when it was made by 5'RACE template switching. TCRdb processed the 5' RACE reads anew with MiXCR; each CDR3 protein has one entry. The profile shows under 500,000 distinct CDR3 sequences, about 19% of them singletons. Germline loops: CDR1 MDHEN, CDR2 SYDVKM. Trimming stripped 7 bases from V and 4 bases from J, with 11 bases between. CDR3 length equals 13 residues. For this clonotype: Its target is not known.

This specimen consisted of PBMCs, obtained before the yellow fever booster vaccination. This TCR derives from a man aged 18 to 30 who received the YFV17D yellow fever vaccine. The chain employs TRBV28 and TRBJ1-3; D gene uncertain. The CDR3 DNA sequence: TGTGCCAGCAACGGGTTGGAAGGAAACACCATATATTTT. This sequence encodes CASNGLEGNTIYF.